This T cell receptor beta chain was sequenced for a study of T-cell memory formation after mild COVID-19. The wider study: TCR clusters were mostly confined to one donor each. Study-level results: Researchers report contracting CD4+ clones mostly in CM and EM, with CD8+ clones in EMRA. Confirmation was lacking for SARS-CoV-2 specificity of second-wave clones that peaked on day 37.

The ends were cut back, 2 bases at V and 10 bases at J, with 11 bases in the middle. The germline gives CDR1 MNHEY, CDR2 SVGAGI. The CDR3 has 12 amino acids. As to this clonotype: Antigen specificity is unknown.

TCRdb fed the 5' RACE reads into MiXCR, producing one record per CDR3 protein. The profile shows 300,000 to 400,000 distinct CDR3 sequences, 25% to 30% of them singletons. This sequence was found in an adult woman who had mild COVID-19 (a few samples of this study predate the infection). Cell type and time point are not known. This chain uses TRBV6-5 with TRBJ1-1, with D maybe TRBD1 (5 bases). Sequencing used PBMCs or a T cell subset sorted from them (not recorded which). The CDR3 protein is CASSYRGMGAFF. The CDR3 DNA reads TGTGCCAGCAGTTACCGGGGGATGGGAGCTTTCTTT.